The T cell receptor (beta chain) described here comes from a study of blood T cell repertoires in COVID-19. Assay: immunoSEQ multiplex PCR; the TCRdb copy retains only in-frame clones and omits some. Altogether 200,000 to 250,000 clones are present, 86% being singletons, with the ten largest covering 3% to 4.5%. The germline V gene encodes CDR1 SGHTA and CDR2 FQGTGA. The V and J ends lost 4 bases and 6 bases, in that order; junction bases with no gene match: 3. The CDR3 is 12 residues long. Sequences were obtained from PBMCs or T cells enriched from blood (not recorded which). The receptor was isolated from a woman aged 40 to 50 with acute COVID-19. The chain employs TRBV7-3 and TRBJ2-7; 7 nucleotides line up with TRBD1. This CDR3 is CASSSYRGEQYF. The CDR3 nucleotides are TGTGCCAGCAGCTCCTACAGGGGCGAGCAGTACTTC.